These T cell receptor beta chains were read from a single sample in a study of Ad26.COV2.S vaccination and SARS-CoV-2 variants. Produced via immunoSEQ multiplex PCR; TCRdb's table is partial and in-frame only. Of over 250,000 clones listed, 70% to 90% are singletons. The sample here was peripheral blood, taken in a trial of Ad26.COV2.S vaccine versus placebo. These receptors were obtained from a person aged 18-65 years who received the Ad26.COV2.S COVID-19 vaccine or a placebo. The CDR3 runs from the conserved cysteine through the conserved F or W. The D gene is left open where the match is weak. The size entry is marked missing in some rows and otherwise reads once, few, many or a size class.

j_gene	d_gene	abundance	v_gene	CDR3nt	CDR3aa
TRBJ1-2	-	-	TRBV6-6	TGTGCCAGCAGCCAGTGGACGGACTCTGCTGGCGGCTACACCTTC	CASSQWTDSAGGYTF
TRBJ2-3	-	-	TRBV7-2	TGTGCCAGCAGCTTCCGGGGCACAGATACGCAGTATTTT	CASSFRGTDTQYF
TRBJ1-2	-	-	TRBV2	TGTGCCAGCAAACAAGCGGCAGGTCCTAGTGGCTACACCTTC	CASKQAAGPSGYTF
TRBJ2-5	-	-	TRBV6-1	TGTGCCAGCAGTGAAGCGCCGCCCGGATACGCTGGGGGGGAGACCCAGTACTTC	CASSEAPPGYAGGETQYF
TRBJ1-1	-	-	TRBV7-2	TGTGCCAGCAGCCAGAGGGGGGGTAGGTTCACTGAAGCTTTCTTT	CASSQRGGRFTEAFF
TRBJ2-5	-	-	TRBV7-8	TGTGCCAGCAGCGCCGGGTCCCAAGAGACCCAGTACTTC	CASSAGSQETQYF
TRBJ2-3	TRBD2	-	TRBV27	TGTGCCAGCAGTCTCCTCGGGACTAGCGGTAGCACAGATACGCAGTATTTT	CASSLLGTSGSTDTQYF
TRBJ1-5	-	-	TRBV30	TGTGCCTGGGGGGGAGGAATGGGCAATCAGCCCCAGCATTTT	CAWGGGMGNQPQHF
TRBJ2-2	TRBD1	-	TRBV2	TGTGCCAGCAGTGGACAGGGGAACACCGGGGAGCTGTTTTTT	CASSGQGNTGELFF
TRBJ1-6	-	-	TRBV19	TGTGCCAGTAGAGAGGGGCCCTATAATTCACCCCTCCACTTT	CASREGPYNSPLHF
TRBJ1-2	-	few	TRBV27	TGTGCCAGCAGTTTACAGGGCCCCTATGGCTACACCTTC	CASSLQGPYGYTF
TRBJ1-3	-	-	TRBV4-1	TGCGCCAGCAGCCAAGAGTGGGCTTTCTCTGGAAACACCATATATTTT	CASSQEWAFSGNTIYF
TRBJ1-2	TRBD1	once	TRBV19	TGTGCCAGCAGTACCGGGGGACAGCCCCTTAATGGCTACACCTTC	CASSTGGQPLNGYTF
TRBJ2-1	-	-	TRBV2	TGTGCCAGCCCGGGGTCAGACTTTGTCGAGCAGTTCTTC	CASPGSDFVEQFF
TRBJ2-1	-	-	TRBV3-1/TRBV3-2	TGTGCCAGCAGCCGGAGGACCGGCTTGTTAAATGAGCAGTTCTTC	CASSRRTGLLNEQFF
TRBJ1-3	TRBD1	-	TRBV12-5	TGTGCTAGTGGCCTCCGGGACAGGGGATGGTTGGCTGGAAACACCATATATTTT	CASGLRDRGWLAGNTIYF
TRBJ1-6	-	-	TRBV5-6	TGTGCCAGCACCATGGGGACATCGACGTATAATTCACCCCTCCACTTT	CASTMGTSTYNSPLHF
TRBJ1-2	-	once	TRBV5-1	TGCGCCAGCAGCTTGTATCGATCCCCGGATGACTACACCTTC	CASSLYRSPDDYTF
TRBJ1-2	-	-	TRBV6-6	TGTGCCAGCAGTTACTCGTCAACTAACTATGGCTACACCTTC	CASSYSSTNYGYTF
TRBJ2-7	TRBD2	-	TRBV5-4	TGTGCCAGCAGCACCAGGACTAGCGCACTCTACGCAGAGCAGTACTTC	CASSTRTSALYAEQYF
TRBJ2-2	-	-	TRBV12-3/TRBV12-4	TGTGCCAGCAGTTTTCTATCCACCGGGGAGCTGTTTTTT	CASSFLSTGELFF
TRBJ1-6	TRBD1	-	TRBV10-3	TGTGCCATCACGGGACAGCTCATTTCACCCCTCCACTTT	CAITGQLISPLHF
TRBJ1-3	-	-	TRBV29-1	TGCAGCGTTGTATTTGGGGCGGGGGGGCTTGGAAACACCATATATTTT	CSVVFGAGGLGNTIYF
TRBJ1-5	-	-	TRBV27	TGTGCCAGCAGTTCGATGAATCAGCCCCAGCATTTT	CASSSMNQPQHF
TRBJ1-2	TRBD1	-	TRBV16	TGTGCCAGCAGCCAATCGATTCAGGGGGGAAACTATGGCTACACCTTC	CASSQSIQGGNYGYTF
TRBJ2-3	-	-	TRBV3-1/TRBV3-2	TGTGCCAGCAGCCGAGAAGGGACACCACCCGATACGCAGTATTTT	CASSREGTPPDTQYF
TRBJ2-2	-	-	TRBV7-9	TGTGCCAGCAGCCTTGATATCGGAACCGGGGAGCTGTTTTTT	CASSLDIGTGELFF
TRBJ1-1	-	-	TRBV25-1	TGTGCCAGCAGTGAACAGGGAATTACCAAAGCTTTCTTT	CASSEQGITKAFF
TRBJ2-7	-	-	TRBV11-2	TGTGCCAGCAGCCGACGACAGACTGAGCAGTACTTC	CASSRRQTEQYF
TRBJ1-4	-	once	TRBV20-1	TGCAGTGCTAGTAGCCGTCAGGGCGATGCGGTAAAACTGTTTTTT	CSASSRQGDAVKLFF
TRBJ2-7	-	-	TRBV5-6	TGTGCCAGCAGCTTGGTCGGACAGTCCTACGAGCAGTACTTC	CASSLVGQSYEQYF
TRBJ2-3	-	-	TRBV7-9	TGTGCCAGCAGATCGGGGGATACGCAGTATTTT	CASRSGDTQYF
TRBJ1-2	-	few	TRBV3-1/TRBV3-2	TGTGCCAGCACCTCGGGACTGAACAGGTTCAACTATGGCTACACCTTC	CASTSGLNRFNYGYTF
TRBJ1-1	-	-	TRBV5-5	TGTGCCAGCAGCTCCTCTCAAACGAACACTGAAGCTTTCTTT	CASSSSQTNTEAFF
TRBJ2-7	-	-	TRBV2	TGTGCCAGCACGCAGGAATACGGCTCCTACGAGCAGTACTTC	CASTQEYGSYEQYF
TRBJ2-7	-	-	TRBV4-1	TGCGCCAGCAGCCAATTTTTGGACGACGGGTACGAGCAGTACTTC	CASSQFLDDGYEQYF
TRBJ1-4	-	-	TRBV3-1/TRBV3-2	TGTGCCAGCAGCCAAGATCGGGAAAAACTGTTTTTT	CASSQDREKLFF
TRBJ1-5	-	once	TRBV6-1	TGTGCCAGCAGTGAAGGGCGAACAGGGCCTAAGATTTGGGGCAATCAGCCCCAGCATTTT	CASSEGRTGPKIWGNQPQHF
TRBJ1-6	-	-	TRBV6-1	TGTGCCAGCAGTGATGAAGAACCGGTCCCCTATTCACCCCTCCACTTT	CASSDEEPVPYSPLHF
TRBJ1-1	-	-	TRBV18	TGTGCCAGCTCACCACCGGGGGGACGGACTGAAGCTTTCTTT	CASSPPGGRTEAFF
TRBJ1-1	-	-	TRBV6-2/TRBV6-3	TGTGCCAGCAGTTACTCGAAAGGGCGGGGAGAAGCTTTCTTT	CASSYSKGRGEAFF
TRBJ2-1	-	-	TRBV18	TGTGCCAGCTCACTTCGACTAGACAATGAGCAGTTCTTC	CASSLRLDNEQFF
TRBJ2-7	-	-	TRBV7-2	TGTGCCAGCAGCTTAACAGGGTTCACCTACGAGCAGTACTTC	CASSLTGFTYEQYF
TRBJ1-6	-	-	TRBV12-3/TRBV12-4	TGTGCCAGCAGTTTAGCCGAGGGCTCACCCCTCCACTTT	CASSLAEGSPLHF
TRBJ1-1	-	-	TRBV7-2	TGTGCCAGCAGCCCTACAGGGTGGAGTGAAGCTTTCTTT	CASSPTGWSEAFF
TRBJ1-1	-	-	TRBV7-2	TGTGCCAGCAGCCCTCAGGTCGGGAACACTGAAGCTTTCTTT	CASSPQVGNTEAFF
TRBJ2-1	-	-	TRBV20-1	TGCAGTGCTAGTCCTCCTAAGAGCTCCTACAATGAGCAGTTCTTC	CSASPPKSSYNEQFF
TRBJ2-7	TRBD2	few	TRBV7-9	TGTGCCAGCAGCCTTAGCGGGAGCACCTACGAGCAGTACTTC	CASSLSGSTYEQYF
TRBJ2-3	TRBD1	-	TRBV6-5	TGTGCCAGCACTAAACAGGGGGCTAGCACAGATACGCAGTATTTT	CASTKQGASTDTQYF
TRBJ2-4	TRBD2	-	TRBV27	TGTGCCAGCGCCAGGGAGGGGTTTGGGGCCAAAAACATTCAGTACTTC	CASAREGFGAKNIQYF
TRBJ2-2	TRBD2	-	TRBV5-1	TGCGCCAGCCAACGACTAGCGGGGATTGCGGACGGGGAGCTGTTTTTT	CASQRLAGIADGELFF
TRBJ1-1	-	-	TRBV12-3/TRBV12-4	TGTGCCAGCAGTAGGGCCACTGAAGCTTTCTTT	CASSRATEAFF
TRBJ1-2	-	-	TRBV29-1	TGCAGCGTTGAAGCCCGAATCGACTTTGAGGAGGGCGGCTACACCTTC	CSVEARIDFEEGGYTF